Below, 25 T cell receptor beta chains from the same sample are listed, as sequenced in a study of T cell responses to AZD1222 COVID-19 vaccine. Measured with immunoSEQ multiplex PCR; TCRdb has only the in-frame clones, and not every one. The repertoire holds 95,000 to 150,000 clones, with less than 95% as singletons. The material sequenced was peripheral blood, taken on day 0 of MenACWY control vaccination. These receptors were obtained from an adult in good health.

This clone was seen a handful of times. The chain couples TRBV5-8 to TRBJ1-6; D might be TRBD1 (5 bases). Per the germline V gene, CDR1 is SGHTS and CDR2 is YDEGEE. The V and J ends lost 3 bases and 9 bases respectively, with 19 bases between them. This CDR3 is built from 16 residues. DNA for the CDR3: TGTGCCAGCAGCTCCAGGGTGCCCGACCCGTGTTCACCCCTCCACTTT. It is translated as CASSSRVPDPCSPLHF.

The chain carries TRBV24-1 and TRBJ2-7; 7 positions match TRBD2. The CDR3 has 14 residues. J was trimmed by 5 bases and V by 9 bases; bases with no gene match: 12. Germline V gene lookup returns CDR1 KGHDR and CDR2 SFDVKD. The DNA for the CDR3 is TGTGCCACCGAAGCGGGAAACGGGGGAAACGAGCAGTACTTC. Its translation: CATEAGNGGNEQYF.

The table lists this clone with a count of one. CDR3: CASSQLGQTQYF. CDR3 nucleotide sequence: TGTGCCAGCAGTCAACTCGGGCAGACCCAGTACTTC. This sequence joins TRBV11-2 and TRBJ2-5, with D unresolved. The CDR3 extends over 12 amino acids. The ends were cut back, 6 bases at V and 6 bases at J, with 11 bases in the middle. Looked up from germline, CDR1 is SGHAT and CDR2 is FQNNGV.

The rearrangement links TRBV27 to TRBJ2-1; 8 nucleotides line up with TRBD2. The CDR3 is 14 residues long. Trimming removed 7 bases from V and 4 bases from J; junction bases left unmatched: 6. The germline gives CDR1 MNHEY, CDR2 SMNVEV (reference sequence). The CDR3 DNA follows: TGTGCCAGCAAAATAGCGGGAAAGTACAATGAGCAGTTCTTC. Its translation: CASKIAGKYNEQFF.

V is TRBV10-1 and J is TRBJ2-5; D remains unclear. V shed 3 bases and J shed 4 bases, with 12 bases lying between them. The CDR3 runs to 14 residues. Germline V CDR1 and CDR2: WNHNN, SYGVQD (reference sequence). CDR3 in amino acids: CASSEGPPRETQYF. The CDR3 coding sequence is TGCGCCAGCAGTGAAGGGCCACCCCGAGAGACCCAGTACTTC.

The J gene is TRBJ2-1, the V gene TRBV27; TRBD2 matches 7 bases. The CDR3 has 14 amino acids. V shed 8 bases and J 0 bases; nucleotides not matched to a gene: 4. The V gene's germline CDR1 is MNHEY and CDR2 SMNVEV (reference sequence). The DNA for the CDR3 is TGTGCCAGCGGGGAGGGAGCCTCCTACAATGAGCAGTTCTTC. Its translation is CASGEGASYNEQFF.

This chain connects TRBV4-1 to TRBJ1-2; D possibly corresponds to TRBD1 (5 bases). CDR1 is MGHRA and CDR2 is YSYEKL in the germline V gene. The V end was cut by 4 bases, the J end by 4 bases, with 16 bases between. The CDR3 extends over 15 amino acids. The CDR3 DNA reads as TGCGCCAGCAGCCCAGCGGGACTGTCCTCCTATGGCTACACCTTC. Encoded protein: CASSPAGLSSYGYTF.

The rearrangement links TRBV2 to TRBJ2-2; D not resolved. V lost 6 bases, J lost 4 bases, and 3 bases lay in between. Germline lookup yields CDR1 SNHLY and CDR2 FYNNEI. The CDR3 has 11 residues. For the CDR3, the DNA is TGTGCCAGCAGCCTCACCGGGGAGCTGTTTTTT. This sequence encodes CASSLTGELFF.

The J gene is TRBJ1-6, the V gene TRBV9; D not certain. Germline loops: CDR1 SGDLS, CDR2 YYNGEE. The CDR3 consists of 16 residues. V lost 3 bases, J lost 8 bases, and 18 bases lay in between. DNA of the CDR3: TGTGCCAGCAGCGCTTACGGGGTACCCGTTGATTCACCCCTCCACTTT. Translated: CASSAYGVPVDSPLHF.

CDR3 nucleotide sequence: TGTGCCAGCAGCTTAGCCGGGACAGGGGAACCAGTGGCCAAAAACATTCAGTACTTC. It codes for CASSLAGTGEPVAKNIQYF. This chain links TRBV7-9 with TRBJ2-4; TRBD1 matches at 10 bases. The trim removed 0 bases at V and 1 base at J, leaving 9 bases unmatched. CDR1 is SEHNR and CDR2 is FQNEAQ in the germline V gene (reference sequence). The CDR3 extends over 19 amino acids.

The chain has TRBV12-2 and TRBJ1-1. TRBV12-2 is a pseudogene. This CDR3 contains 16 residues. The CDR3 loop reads CASRLALGACVTEAFF. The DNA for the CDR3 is TGTGCAAGTCGCTTAGCGCTGGGAGCATGTGTCACTGAAGCTTTCTTT.

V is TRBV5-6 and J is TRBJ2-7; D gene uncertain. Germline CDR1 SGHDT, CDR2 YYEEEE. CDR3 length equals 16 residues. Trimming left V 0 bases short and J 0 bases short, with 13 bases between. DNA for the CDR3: TGTGCCAGCAGCTTGGTCGGCTCACCCCCCTCCTACGAGCAGTACTTC. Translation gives CASSLVGSPPSYEQYF.

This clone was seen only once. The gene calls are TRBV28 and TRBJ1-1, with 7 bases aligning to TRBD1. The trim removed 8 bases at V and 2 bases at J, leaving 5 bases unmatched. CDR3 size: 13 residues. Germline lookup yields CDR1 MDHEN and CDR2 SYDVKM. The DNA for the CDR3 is TGTGCCAGCCAGGGACAGTTCAACACTGAAGCTTTCTTT. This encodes CASQGQFNTEAFF. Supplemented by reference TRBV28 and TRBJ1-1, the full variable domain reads DVKVTQSSRYLVKRTGEKVFLECVQDMDHENMFWYRQDPGLGLRLIYFSYDVKMKEKGDIPEGYSVSREKKERFSLILESASTNQTSMYLCASQGQFNTEAFFGQGTRLTVV.

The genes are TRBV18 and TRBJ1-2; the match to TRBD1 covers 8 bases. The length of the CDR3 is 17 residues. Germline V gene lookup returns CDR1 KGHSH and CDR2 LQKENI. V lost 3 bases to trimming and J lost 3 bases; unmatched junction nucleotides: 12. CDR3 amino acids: CASSPTGTGTLDYGYTF. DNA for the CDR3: TGTGCCAGCTCACCGACCGGGACAGGAACTTTGGACTATGGCTACACCTTC.

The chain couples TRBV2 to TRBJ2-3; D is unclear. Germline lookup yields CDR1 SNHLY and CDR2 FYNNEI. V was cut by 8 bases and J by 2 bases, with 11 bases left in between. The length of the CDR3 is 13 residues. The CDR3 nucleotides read TGTGCCAGCGCGGCCGGCTTCACAGATACGCAGTATTTT. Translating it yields CASAAGFTDTQYF. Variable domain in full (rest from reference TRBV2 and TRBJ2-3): EPEVTQTPSHQVTQMGQEVILRCVPISNHLYFYWYRQILGQKVEFLVSFYNNEISEKSEIFDDQFSVERPDGSNFTLKIRSTKLEDSAMYFCASAAGFTDTQYFGPGTRLTVL.

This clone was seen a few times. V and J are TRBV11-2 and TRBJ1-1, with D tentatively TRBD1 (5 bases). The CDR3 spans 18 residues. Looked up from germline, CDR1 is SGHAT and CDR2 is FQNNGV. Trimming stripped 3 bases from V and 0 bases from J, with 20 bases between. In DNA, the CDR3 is TGTGCCAGCAGCTTGGGCCCAAGGCGTCGGGGGATGAACACTGAAGCTTTCTTT. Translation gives CASSLGPRRRGMNTEAFF.

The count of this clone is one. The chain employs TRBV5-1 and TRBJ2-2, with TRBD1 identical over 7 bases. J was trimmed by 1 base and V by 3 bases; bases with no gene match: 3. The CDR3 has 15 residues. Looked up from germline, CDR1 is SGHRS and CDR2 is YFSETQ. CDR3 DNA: TGCGCCAGCAGCTCGGGACAGCTGAACACCGGGGAGCTGTTTTTT. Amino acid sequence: CASSSGQLNTGELFF.

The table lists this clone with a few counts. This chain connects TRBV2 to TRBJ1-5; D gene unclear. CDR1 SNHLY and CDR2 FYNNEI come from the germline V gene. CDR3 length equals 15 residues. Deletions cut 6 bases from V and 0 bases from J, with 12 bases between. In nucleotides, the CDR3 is TGTGCCAGCAGAAAACGAATGGATAGCAATCAGCCCCAGCATTTT. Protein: CASRKRMDSNQPQHF.

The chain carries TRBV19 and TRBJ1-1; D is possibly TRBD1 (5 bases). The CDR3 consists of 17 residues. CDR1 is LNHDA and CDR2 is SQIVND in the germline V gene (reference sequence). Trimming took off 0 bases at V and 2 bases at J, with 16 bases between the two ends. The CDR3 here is CASSIDPPGLGNTEAFF. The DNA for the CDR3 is TGTGCCAGTAGTATAGATCCTCCGGGACTCGGAAACACTGAAGCTTTCTTT. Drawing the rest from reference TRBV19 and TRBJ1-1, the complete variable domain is DGGITQSPKYLFRKEGQNVTLSCEQNLNHDAMYWYRQDPGQGLRLIYYSQIVNDFQKGDIAEGYSVSREKKESFPLTVTSAQKNPTAFYLCASSIDPPGLGNTEAFFGQGTRLTVV.

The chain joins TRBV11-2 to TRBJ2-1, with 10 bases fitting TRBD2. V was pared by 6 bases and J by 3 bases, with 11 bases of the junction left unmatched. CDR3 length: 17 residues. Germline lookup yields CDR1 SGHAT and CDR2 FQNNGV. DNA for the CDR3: TGTGCCAGCAGAGCAGCCCTAGCGGGGGACCTCTACAATGAGCAGTTCTTC. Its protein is CASRAALAGDLYNEQFF.

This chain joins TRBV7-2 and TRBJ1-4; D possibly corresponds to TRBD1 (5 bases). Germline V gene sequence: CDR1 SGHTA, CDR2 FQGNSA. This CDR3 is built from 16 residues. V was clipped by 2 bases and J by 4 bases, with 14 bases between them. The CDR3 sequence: CASSLSGAAINEKLFF. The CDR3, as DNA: TGTGCCAGCAGCTTAAGTGGGGCAGCGATTAATGAAAAACTGTTTTTT. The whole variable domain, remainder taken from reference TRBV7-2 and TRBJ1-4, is GAGVSQSPSNKVTEKGKDVELRCDPISGHTALYWYRQSLGQGLEFLIYFQGNSAPDKSGLPSDRFSAERTGGSVSTLTIQRTQQEDSAVYLCASSLSGAAINEKLFFGSGTQLSVL.

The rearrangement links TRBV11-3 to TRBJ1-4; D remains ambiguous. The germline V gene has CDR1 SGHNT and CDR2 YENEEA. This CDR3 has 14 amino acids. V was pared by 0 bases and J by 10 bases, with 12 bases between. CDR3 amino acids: CASSLDVYLGKLFF. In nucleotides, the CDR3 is TGTGCCAGCAGCTTAGACGTATACCTCGGAAAACTGTTTTTT. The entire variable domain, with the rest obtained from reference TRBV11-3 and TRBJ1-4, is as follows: EAGVVQSPRYKIIEKKQPVAFWCNPISGHNTLYWYLQNLGQGPELLIRYENEEAVDDSQLPKDRFSAERLKGVDSTLKIQPAELGDSAVYLCASSLDVYLGKLFFGSGTQLSVL.

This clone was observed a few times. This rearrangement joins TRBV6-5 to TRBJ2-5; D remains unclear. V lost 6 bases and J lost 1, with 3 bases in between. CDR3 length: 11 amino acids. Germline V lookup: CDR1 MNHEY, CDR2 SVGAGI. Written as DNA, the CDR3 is TGTGCCAGCAGGGTCCAAGAGACCCAGTACTTC. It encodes CASRVQETQYF.

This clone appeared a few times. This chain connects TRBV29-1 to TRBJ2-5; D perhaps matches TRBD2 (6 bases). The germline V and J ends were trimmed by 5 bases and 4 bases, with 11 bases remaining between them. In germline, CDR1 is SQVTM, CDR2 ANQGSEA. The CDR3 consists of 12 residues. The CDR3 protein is CSVTVGLETQYF. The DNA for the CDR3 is TGCAGCGTTACAGTGGGACTAGAGACCCAGTACTTC.

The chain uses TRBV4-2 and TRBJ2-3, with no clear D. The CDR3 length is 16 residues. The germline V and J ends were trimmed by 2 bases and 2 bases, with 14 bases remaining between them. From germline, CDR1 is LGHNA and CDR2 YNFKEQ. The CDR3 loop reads CASSQHRSKDTDTQYF. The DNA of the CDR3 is TGTGCCAGCAGCCAACACCGCTCAAAAGACACAGATACGCAGTATTTT.